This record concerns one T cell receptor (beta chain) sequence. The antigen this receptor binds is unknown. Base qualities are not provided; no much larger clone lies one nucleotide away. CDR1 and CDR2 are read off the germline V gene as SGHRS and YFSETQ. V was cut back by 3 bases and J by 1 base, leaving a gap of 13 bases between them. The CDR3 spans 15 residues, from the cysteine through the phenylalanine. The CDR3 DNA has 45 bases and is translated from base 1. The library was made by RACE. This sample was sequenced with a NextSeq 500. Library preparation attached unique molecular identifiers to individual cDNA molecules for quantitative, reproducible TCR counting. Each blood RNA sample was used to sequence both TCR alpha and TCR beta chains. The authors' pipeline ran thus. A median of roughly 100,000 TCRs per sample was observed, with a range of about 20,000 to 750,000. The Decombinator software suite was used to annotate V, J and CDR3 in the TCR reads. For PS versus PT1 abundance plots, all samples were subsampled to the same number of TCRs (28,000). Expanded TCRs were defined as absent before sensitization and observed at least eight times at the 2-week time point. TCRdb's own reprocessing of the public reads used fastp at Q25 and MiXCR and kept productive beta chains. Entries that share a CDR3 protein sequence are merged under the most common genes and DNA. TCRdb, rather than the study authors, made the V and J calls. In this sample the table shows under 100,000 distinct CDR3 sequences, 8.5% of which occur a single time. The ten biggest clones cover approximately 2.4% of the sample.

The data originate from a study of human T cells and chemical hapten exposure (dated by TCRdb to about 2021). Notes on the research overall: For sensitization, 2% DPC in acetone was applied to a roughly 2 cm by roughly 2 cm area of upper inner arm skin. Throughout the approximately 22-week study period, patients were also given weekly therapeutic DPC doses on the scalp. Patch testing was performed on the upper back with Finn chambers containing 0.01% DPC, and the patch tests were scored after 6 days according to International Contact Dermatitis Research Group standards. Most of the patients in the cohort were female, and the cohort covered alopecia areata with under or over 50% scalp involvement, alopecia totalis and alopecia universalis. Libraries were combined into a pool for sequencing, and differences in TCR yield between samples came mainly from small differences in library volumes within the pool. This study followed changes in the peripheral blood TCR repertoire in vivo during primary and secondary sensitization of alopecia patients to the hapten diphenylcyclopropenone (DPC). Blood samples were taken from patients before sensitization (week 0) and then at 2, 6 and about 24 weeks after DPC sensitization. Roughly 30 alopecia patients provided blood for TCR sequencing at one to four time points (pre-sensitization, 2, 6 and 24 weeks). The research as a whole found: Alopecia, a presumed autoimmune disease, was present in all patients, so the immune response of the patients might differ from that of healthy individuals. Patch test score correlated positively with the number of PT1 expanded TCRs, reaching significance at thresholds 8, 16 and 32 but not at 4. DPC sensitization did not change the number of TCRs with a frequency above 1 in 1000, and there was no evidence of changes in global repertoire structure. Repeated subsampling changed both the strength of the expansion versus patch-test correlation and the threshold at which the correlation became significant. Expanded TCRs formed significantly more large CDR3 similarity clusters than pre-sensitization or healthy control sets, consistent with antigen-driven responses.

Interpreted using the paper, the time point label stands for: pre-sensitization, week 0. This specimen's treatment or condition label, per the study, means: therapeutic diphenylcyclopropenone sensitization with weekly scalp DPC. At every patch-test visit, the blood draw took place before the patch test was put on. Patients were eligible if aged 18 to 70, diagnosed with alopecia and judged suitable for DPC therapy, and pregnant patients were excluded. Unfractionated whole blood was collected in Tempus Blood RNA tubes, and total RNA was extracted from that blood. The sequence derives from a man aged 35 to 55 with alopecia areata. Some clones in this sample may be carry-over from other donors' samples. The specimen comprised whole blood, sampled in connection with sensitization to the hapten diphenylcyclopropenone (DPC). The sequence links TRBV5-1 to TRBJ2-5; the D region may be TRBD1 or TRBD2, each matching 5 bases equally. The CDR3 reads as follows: CASSSPEGTQETQYF. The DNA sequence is TGCGCCAGCAGCTCCCCCGAGGGGACCCAAGAGACCCAGTACTTC.